This TCR beta chain was observed in a study of shared clonotypes between healthy human individuals. For the study at large: Per-donor plates numbered three CD4 naive, three CD4 memory, two CD8 naive and one CD8 memory. Study observations and caveats: Sequencing depth was predicted to influence how clonotypes are shared among donors.

Germline CDR1 LNHDA, CDR2 SQIVND (reference sequence). CDR3 length equals 15 residues. V was pared by 3 bases and J by 1 base, with 12 bases between. TCRdb's table, derived via immunoSEQ multiplex PCR, lists solely in-frame clones and lacks some. This sample carries a few million clones, more than 80% of them seen once, and the ten largest clones take more than 0.12%. Comment on this clone: Its antigen is as yet unknown.

All donors were healthy HIV-negative adults lacking recent acute infections or vaccinations. Only Caucasian adults living in Nashville, Tennessee served as donors. The receptor was isolated from a man between 18 and 29 years old in good health. Source material: naive CD4+ T cells sorted from blood. As for subset: CD45RA+ positively selected. The V gene is TRBV19, the J gene TRBJ2-5; D gene uncertain. CDR3 amino acids: CASSIGQAPQETQYF. CDR3 bases: TGTGCCAGTAGTATCGGGCAGGCACCCCAAGAGACCCAGTACTTC.